This T cell receptor (beta chain) originates from a study of blood T cell repertoires in COVID-19. This CDR3 region has 16 residues. Original processing methods: From reference gene primer amplification, estimates of nucleated cell counts were derived. Using immunoSEQ multiplex PCR, the repertoire was profiled, and TCRdb retains in-frame clones only, with some absent. The DNA gave D and trimming, while V, J and clone size come from that table. The repertoire has tens of thousands of clones, about four fifths of them found once; the top ten carry under 20%. This clone was found once. Input material: peripheral blood. This clonotype was sampled from a woman in her fifties or sixties with acute or convalescent COVID-19. The chain couples TRBV21-1 to TRBJ1-1; TRBD1 is taken as the D call from the table, unchecked against the DNA. TRBV21-1 is a recognized pseudogene. CDR3 region: CASSKEPQGRNTEAFF. The CDR3 DNA reads as TGTGCCAGCAGCAAAGAGCCACAGGGCCGAAACACTGAAGCTTTCTTT.